Presented here are 4 T cell receptor beta chains from one specimen sequenced in a study of OX40 agonist ivuxolimab in advanced cancers. The table came from immunoSEQ multiplex PCR; TCRdb's copy has only in-frame clones and leaves some out. The table lists tens of thousands of clones, about 88% of them singletons. Material: CD4+ or CD8+ T cells sorted from blood, obtained in a trial of the OX40 agonist ivuxolimab. Source of these receptors: an adult with an advanced solid tumor such as melanoma, head and neck, liver or kidney cancer.

The gene calls are TRBV30 and TRBJ1-1; TRBD1 matches 9 bases. V trimming: 5 bases; J trimming: 4 bases; junction bases outside the gene matches: 5. The germline V gene encodes CDR1 GTSNPN and CDR2 SVGIG (reference sequence). The CDR3 loop spans 13 amino acids. This chain's CDR3 is CAWAGQGSTEAFF. The CDR3 region has the DNA TGTGCCTGGGCTGGACAGGGGAGCACTGAAGCTTTCTTT.

Comments on this clone: A read error may account for a junction end that differs from germline. This sequence joins TRBV7-7 and TRBJ2-7; 7 bases are a match to TRBD2. From germline, CDR1 is SSHAT and CDR2 FNYEAQ (reference sequence). The CDR3 extends over 11 amino acids. This CDR3 is CASSLLRELSF. The CDR3 coding sequence is TGTGCCAGCAGCTTATTGCGGGAGTTATCCTTC.

The chain joins TRBV30 to TRBJ2-1; D unclear. V lost 3 bases and J lost 6, with 12 bases in between. Germline loops: CDR1 GTSNPN, CDR2 SVGIG (reference sequence). There are 13 residues in the CDR3. The CDR3 reads CAWRFSAVNEQFF. The CDR3 DNA follows: TGTGCCTGGAGGTTCTCAGCCGTCAATGAGCAGTTCTTC.

V gene TRBV19 combines with J gene TRBJ1-2, with D maybe TRBD1 (5 bases). V lost 3 bases and J 7 bases, leaving 6 bases between the germline ends. Germline CDR1 LNHDA, CDR2 SQIVND (reference sequence). The CDR3 is made up of 11 amino acids. This chain's CDR3 is CASSMGPGYTF. CDR3 nucleotides: TGTGCCAGTAGTATGGGACCTGGCTACACCTTC.